Given below is one T cell receptor beta chain in context. One junction end disagrees with the germline gene, perhaps due to a read error. 13 Jbeta primers and 60 Vbeta primers were used for the PCR. TCRdb's table, derived via immunoSEQ multiplex PCR, lists solely in-frame clones and lacks some. The data contain about 160,000 clones, roughly 82% of them seen just once; the ten biggest clones take up about 1.6%. This sample is drawn from a study of cytomegalovirus exposure and HLA in healthy donors. CDR3 length: 16 residues. Germline lookup yields CDR1 LNHNV and CDR2 YYDKDF (reference sequence). Sequences were obtained from PBMCs. This sequence originates from a girl between 10 and 17 years old in good health and CMV-seropositive. The rearrangement links TRBV15 to TRBJ1-4; TRBD1 might be the D (6 bases). The CDR3 here is CATSALTGTTNEKLFF. The CDR3 nucleotides read TGTGCCACCAGCGCACTTACCGGGACAACGAATGAAAAACTGTTTTTT. Based on the CDR3 plus reference TRBV15 and TRBJ1-4, the full variable domain is DAMVIQNPRYQVTQFGKPVTLSCSQTLNHNVMYWYQQKSSQAPKLLFHYYDKDFNNEADTPDNFQSRRPNTSFCFLDIRSPGLGDTAMYLCATSALTGTTNEKLFFGSGTQLSVL.